This section outlines one T cell receptor beta chain sequence together with its context. Its antigen is as yet unknown. The source of the sample is a study of human T cells and chemical hapten exposure. Overall study results and limits: Compared with pre-sensitization or healthy control sets, expanded TCRs clustered more.

The time point here: patch test 1, 2 weeks after DPC sensitization. The treatment here: therapeutic diphenylcyclopropenone sensitization with weekly scalp DPC. Single cDNA molecules in the library carried unique molecular identifiers attached during preparation. Original analysis: Sample TCR counts, which ranged from about 20,000 to 700,000, had a median of roughly 96,000. In TCRdb, the RACE reads were re-called with MiXCR into one record per CDR3 protein. The V and J calls come from TCRdb's annotation, not from the publication. Of more than 150,000 distinct CDR3 sequences in the sample, about 15% are singletons; the top ten hold about 1.7%. This CDR3 contains 13 residues. Looked up from germline, CDR1 is MDHEN and CDR2 is SYDVKM. Trimming shortened V by 10 bases and J by 1 base, and 14 bases separated the two germline ends.

The clonotype originates from a woman in her 30s with alopecia areata. Some clones in this sample may be carry-over from other donors' samples. The sequencing used whole blood, collected in connection with sensitization to the hapten diphenylcyclopropenone (DPC). The chain joins TRBV28 to TRBJ2-7; TRBD1 might be the D (5 bases). CDR3 nucleotides: TGTGCCATCCAGGGCTTCCCTTCCTACGAGCAGTACTTC. Amino acid sequence: CAIQGFPSYEQYF.